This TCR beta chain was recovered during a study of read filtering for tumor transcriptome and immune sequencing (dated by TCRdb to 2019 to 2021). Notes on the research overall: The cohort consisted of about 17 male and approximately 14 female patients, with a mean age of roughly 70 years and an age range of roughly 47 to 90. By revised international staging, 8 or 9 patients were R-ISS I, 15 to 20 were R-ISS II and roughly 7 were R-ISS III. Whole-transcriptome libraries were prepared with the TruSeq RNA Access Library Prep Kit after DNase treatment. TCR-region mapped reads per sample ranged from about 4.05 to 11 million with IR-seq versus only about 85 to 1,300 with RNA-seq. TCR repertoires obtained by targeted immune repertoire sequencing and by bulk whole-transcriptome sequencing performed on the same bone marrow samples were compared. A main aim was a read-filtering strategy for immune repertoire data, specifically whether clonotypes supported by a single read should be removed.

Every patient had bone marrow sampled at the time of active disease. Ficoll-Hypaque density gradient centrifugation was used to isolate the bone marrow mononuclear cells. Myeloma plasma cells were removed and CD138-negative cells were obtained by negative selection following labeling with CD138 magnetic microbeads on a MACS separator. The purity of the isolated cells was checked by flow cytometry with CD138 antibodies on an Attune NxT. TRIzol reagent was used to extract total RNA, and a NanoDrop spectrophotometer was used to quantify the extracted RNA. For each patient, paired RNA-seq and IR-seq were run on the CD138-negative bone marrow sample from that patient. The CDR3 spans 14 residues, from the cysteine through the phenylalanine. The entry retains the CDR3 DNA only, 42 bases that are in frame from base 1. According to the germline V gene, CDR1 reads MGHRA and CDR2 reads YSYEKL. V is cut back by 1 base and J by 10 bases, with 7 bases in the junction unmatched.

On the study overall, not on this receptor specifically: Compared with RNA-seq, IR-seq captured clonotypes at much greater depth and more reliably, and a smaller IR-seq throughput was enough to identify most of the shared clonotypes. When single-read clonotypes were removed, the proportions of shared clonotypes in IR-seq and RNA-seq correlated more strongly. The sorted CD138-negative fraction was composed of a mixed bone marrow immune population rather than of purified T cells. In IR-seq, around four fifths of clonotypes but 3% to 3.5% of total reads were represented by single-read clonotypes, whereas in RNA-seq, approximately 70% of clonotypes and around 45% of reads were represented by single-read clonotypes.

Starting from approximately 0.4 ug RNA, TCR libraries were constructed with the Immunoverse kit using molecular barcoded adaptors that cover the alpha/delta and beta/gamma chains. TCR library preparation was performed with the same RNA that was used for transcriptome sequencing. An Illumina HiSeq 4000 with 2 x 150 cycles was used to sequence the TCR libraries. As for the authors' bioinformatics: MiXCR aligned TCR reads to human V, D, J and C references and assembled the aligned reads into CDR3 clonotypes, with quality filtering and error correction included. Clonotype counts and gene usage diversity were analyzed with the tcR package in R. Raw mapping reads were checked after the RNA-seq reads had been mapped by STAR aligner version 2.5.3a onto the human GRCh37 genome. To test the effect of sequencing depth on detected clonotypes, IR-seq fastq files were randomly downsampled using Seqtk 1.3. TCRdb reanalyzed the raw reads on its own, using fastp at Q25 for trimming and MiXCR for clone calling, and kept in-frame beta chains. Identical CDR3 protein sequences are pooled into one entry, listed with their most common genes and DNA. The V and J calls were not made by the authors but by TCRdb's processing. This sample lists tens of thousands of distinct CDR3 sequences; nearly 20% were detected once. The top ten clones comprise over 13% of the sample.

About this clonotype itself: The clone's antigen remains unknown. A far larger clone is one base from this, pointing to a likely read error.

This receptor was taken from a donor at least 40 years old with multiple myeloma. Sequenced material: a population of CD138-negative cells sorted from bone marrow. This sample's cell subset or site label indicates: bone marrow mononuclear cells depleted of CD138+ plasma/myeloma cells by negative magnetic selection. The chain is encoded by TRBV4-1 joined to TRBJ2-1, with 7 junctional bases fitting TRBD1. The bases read TGCGCCAGCAGCCAAGGAGACAGGGTCTACGAGCAGTTCTTC. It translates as CASSQGDRVYEQFF.